This TCR beta chain was identified during a study of blood T cell repertoires in COVID-19. Study information: Both acute and convalescent COVID-19 samples were obtained from the United States, Italy and Spain. PBMCs, B-cell-depleted T cells, or T cells provided the cDNA or gDNA that made up the material.

As originally analysed: Amplified reference gene primers provided the basis for estimating nucleated cell counts. This table comes from immunoSEQ multiplex PCR, and its TCRdb copy is limited to in-frame clones, with some not included. V and J calls and clone size are those listed in that table; D and trimming were worked out from the DNA. The sample holds around 240,000 clones; around 84% are singletons and the top ten take roughly 1.4%. V lost 8 bases to trimming and J lost 5 bases, with 16 bases between them. CDR1 is MDHEN, CDR2 SYDVKM, per germline. This CDR3 is built from 15 residues. This receptor was identified in a woman between 35 and 50 years old who had recovered from COVID-19. The sequenced material came from peripheral blood. The genes are TRBV28 and TRBJ1-6, with D perhaps matching TRBD1 (6 bases). The CDR3 sequence: CASREGDLDNSPLHF. The CDR3 DNA follows: TGTGCCAGCCGGGAGGGGGACCTGGATAATTCACCCCTCCACTTT.